These 31 T cell receptor beta chains came from one sample sequenced in a study of blood T cell repertoires in COVID-19. The data were produced by immunoSEQ multiplex PCR, yet TCRdb's version contains in-frame clones alone and is incomplete. This sample has around 270,000 clones, with over 70% found just once. Material: PBMCs or T cells enriched from blood (not recorded which). Receptor source: a woman in her forties who had been exposed to COVID-19.

This sequence joins TRBV12-3 or TRBV12-4 and TRBJ1-2, with D maybe TRBD1 (6 bases). The CDR3 has 12 residues. Trimming pared 7 bases from V and 6 bases from J, leaving 12 bases between. The CDR3 here is CASNRVVHGYTF. CDR3 in DNA: TGTGCCAGCAACAGGGTAGTTCATGGCTACACCTTC.

This clone is judged medium-sized (0.01 to 0.1%). The chain carries TRBV5-1 and TRBJ2-2; 8 bases line up with TRBD1. Germline V CDR1 and CDR2: SGHRS, YFSETQ. V was pared by 4 bases and J by 1 base, with 6 bases of the junction left unmatched. The CDR3 spans 16 residues. CDR3 region: CASSADRGLNTGELFF. The CDR3 DNA follows: TGCGCCAGCAGCGCCGACAGGGGTTTGAACACCGGGGAGCTGTTTTTT.

The chain carries TRBV5-8 and TRBJ2-7; 10 nucleotides line up with TRBD1. CDR1 SGHTS and CDR2 YDEGEE come from the germline V gene. The V and J ends lost 0 bases and 2 bases, in that order; junction bases with no gene match: 5. The length of the CDR3 is 16 residues. The chain's CDR3 is CASSLGGTGVTYEQYV. In DNA form, the CDR3 reads TGTGCCAGCAGCTTGGGTGGGACAGGGGTTACCTACGAGCAGTACGTC.

The chain recombines TRBV7-2 with TRBJ1-3; tentative D call: TRBD1 (5 bases). The germline V and J ends were trimmed by 5 bases and 2 bases, with 13 bases remaining between them. CDR1 and CDR2 from the germline V gene are SGHTA and FQGNSA. CDR3 length: 15 residues. Here the CDR3 reads CASSLDSSTGNTIYF. DNA for the CDR3: TGTGCCAGCAGCCTCGACAGTTCGACTGGAAACACCATATATTTT.

The chain recombines TRBV28 with TRBJ1-6; D gene unclear. The CDR3 has 15 residues. Germline CDR1 MDHEN, CDR2 SYDVKM. Trimming stripped 7 bases from V and 5 bases from J, with 15 bases between. The CDR3 nucleotides read TGTGCCAGCAAGTCGGCAGGAGGGAATAATTCACCCCTCCACTTT. Translated: CASKSAGGNNSPLHF.

This clone has more than one count but fewer than ten. V usage is TRBV24-1 and J usage is TRBJ1-5; the D is unclear. The CDR3 runs to 14 residues. The V end was cut by 4 bases, the J end by 3 bases, with 9 bases between. Germline CDR1 KGHDR, CDR2 SFDVKD. The CDR3 DNA reads as TGTGCCACCAGTGACTTTGGCCCCAATCAGCCCCAGCATTTT. Translated: CATSDFGPNQPQHF.

This clone was seen only a few times. V is TRBV28 and J is TRBJ1-6; D not resolved. V shed 8 bases and J shed 13 bases, with 15 bases lying between them. The CDR3 consists of 12 residues. CDR1 and CDR2 (germline): MDHEN, SYDVKM. The CDR3 is CASQPGSSPLHF. The CDR3 bases are TGTGCCAGCCAGCCAGGCTCGAGCCCCCTCCACTTT.

The chain has TRBV4-2 and TRBJ1-1, with 7 bases aligning to TRBD1. The CDR3 is 15 residues long. Germline V CDR1 and CDR2: LGHNA, YNFKEQ. The J segment lost 4 bases and the V segment lost 1 base, leaving 6 bases of the junction unmatched. The CDR3 loop is CASSQGTGWSTEAFF. CDR3 nucleotides: TGTGCCAGCAGCCAAGGGACAGGATGGAGCACTGAAGCTTTCTTT.

The J gene is TRBJ2-2, the V gene TRBV4-2; D call uncertain. CDR1 and CDR2 from the germline V gene are LGHNA and YNFKEQ. The CDR3 consists of 18 residues. V shed 0 bases and J shed 1 base, with 15 bases lying between them. The CDR3 coding sequence is TGTGCCAGCAGCCAAGAGATGGTCGGCGGCCTGAACACCGGGGAGCTGTTTTTT. It specifies CASSQEMVGGLNTGELFF.

The chain links TRBV10-3 to TRBJ2-5; 13 nucleotides align to TRBD2. Germline loops: CDR1 ENHRY, CDR2 SYGVKD. The CDR3 loop spans 18 amino acids. V dropped 6 bases and J dropped 5; count of bases not matched to a gene: 15. The CDR3 here is CAISPVLAGGPEVETQYF. DNA for the CDR3: TGTGCCATCAGCCCAGTACTAGCGGGAGGGCCGGAAGTCGAGACCCAGTACTTC.

V gene TRBV5-4 combines with J gene TRBJ1-2; 9 nucleotides align to TRBD1. This CDR3 is 16 amino acids long. Germline V gene data show CDR1 as SGHNT and CDR2 as YYREEE (reference sequence). The J segment lost 2 bases and the V segment lost 5 bases, leaving 10 bases of the junction unmatched. CDR3 loop: CASSRPGTGKNYGYTF. CDR3 DNA sequence: TGTGCCAGCAGTCGCCCCGGGACAGGGAAAAACTATGGCTACACCTTC.

The chain joins TRBV9 to TRBJ2-5; D possibly corresponds to TRBD2 (5 bases). The germline V gene has CDR1 SGDLS and CDR2 YYNGEE. With 2 bases removed from V and 5 bases from J, the gap between germline ends came to 7 bases. The CDR3 sequence is 12 residues long. CDR3 sequence (DNA): TGTGCCAGCAGCGTTGGGGAGGAGACCCAGTACTTC. It is translated as CASSVGEETQYF.

A remark on this clone: Other DNA sequences in this sample translate to the same CDR3. The rearrangement uses TRBV20-1 and TRBJ1-2, with a tentative D call TRBD1 (5 bases). This CDR3 is built from 11 residues. CDR1 DFQATT and CDR2 SNEGSKA come from the germline V gene (reference sequence). V dropped 2 bases and J dropped 8 bases, with 9 bases sitting between them. CDR3 sequence (DNA): TGCAGTGCTAGACAGGGCAAGGGCTACACCTTC. Amino acid sequence: CSARQGKGYTF.

The rearrangement joins TRBV6-5 to TRBJ1-1, with 7 positions matching TRBD1. Germline lookup yields CDR1 MNHEY and CDR2 SVGAGI. Unmatched junction bases numbered 5, after V lost 0 bases and J lost 4 bases. The CDR3 is made up of 15 amino acids. In DNA, the CDR3 is TGTGCCAGCAGTTACTCACAGGGGTTGGGCACTGAAGCTTTCTTT. This sequence encodes CASSYSQGLGTEAFF.

This clone occurred a few times. V gene TRBV6-2 or TRBV6-3 combines with J gene TRBJ2-7; a possible D gene is TRBD2 (5 bases). The V and J ends lost 2 bases and 3 bases respectively, with 8 bases between them. The CDR3 sequence is 13 residues long. Germline-derived CDR1 and CDR2 are MNHEY and SVGEGT. CDR3 in amino acids: CASSYAGVYEQYF. CDR3 DNA: TGTGCCAGCAGTTACGCGGGTGTCTACGAGCAGTACTTC.

V gene TRBV3-1 (or the pseudogene TRBV3-2) combines with J gene TRBJ2-2; TRBD2 matches at 7 bases. The J segment lost 6 bases and the V segment lost 4 bases, leaving 5 bases of the junction unmatched. This CDR3 contains 14 residues. Germline V CDR1 and CDR2: LGHDT, YNNKEL (reference sequence). DNA of the CDR3: TGTGCCAGCAGCCCTGGGGAGGGCCCCGGGGAGCTGTTTTTT. Protein product: CASSPGEGPGELFF.

The V call is TRBV19, the J call TRBJ1-4; possible D gene TRBD1, 6 bases. Deletions cut 6 bases from V and 5 bases from J, with 13 bases between. CDR1 and CDR2 from the germline V gene are LNHDA and SQIVND (reference sequence). This CDR3 has 14 residues. The CDR3 bases are TGTGCCAGTAGCCCCGACAGGTACAATGAAAAACTGTTTTTT. Its translation is CASSPDRYNEKLFF.

The chain uses TRBV6-1 and TRBJ1-4, with D hard to call. This CDR3 has 15 amino acids. The V and J ends lost 1 base and 3 bases respectively, with 9 bases between them. Germline V lookup: CDR1 MNHNS, CDR2 SASEGT. The CDR3 loop reads CASSEGAPANEKLFF. CDR3 nucleotide sequence: TGTGCCAGCAGTGAAGGAGCTCCGGCTAATGAAAAACTGTTTTTT.

The chain joins TRBV7-8 to TRBJ1-2; D remains ambiguous. The CDR3 runs 12 residues. V gave up 5 bases and J gave up 7 bases, with 11 bases separating them. Germline CDR1 reads SGHVS; CDR2 reads FQNEAQ. This CDR3 reads CASSPRRGGYTF. DNA of the CDR3: TGTGCCAGCAGCCCTCGTCGGGGTGGCTACACCTTC.

The chain uses TRBV28 and TRBJ2-2, with 10 bases aligning to TRBD2. The CDR3 sequence is 15 residues long. CDR1 is MDHEN and CDR2 is SYDVKM in the germline V gene. V shed 8 bases and J 6 bases; nucleotides not matched to a gene: 9. The DNA of the CDR3 is TGTGCCAGCGGAAGAGCGGGGGGGCCTCCCGGGGAGCTGTTTTTT. Translating it yields CASGRAGGPPGELFF. Variable domain in full (rest from reference TRBV28 and TRBJ2-2): DVKVTQSSRYLVKRTGEKVFLECVQDMDHENMFWYRQDPGLGLRLIYFSYDVKMKEKGDIPEGYSVSREKKERFSLILESASTNQTSMYLCASGRAGGPPGELFFGEGSRLTVL.

This chain uses TRBV18 with TRBJ2-1, with TRBD2 matching 8 bases. The ends lost 2 bases at V and 8 bases at J; junction bases unmatched: 8. In germline, CDR1 is KGHSH, CDR2 LQKENI. CDR3 length equals 15 residues. CDR3 in amino acids: CASSPNRPTSDEQFF. The CDR3 region has the DNA TGTGCCAGCTCACCAAATAGGCCGACTAGCGATGAGCAGTTCTTC.

This clone has more than one count but fewer than ten. This chain connects TRBV11-2 to TRBJ2-3, with 13 nucleotides matching TRBD2. Germline CDR1 SGHAT, CDR2 FQNNGV. Losses at the gene ends were 4 bases for V and 3 bases for J; bases not matched to a gene: 4. CDR3 length: 16 residues. DNA of the CDR3: TGTGCCAGCAGCTGGACTAGCGGGAGTAGAACAGATACGCAGTATTTT. Translated, it gives CASSWTSGSRTDTQYF.

The chain employs TRBV4-2 and TRBJ1-4, with 8 bases lining up with TRBD1. Germline CDR1 is LGHNA and CDR2 is YNFKEQ. V gave up 1 base and J gave up 3 bases; unmatched junction bases: 1. The CDR3 sequence is 15 residues long. The CDR3 sequence is CASSQVTGANEKLFF. The DNA for the CDR3 is TGTGCCAGCAGCCAAGTGACAGGGGCTAATGAAAAACTGTTTTTT.

V usage is TRBV6-2 or TRBV6-3 and J usage is TRBJ1-6; possibly TRBD1 for D (6 bases). Germline-derived CDR1 and CDR2 are MNHEY and SVGEGT. V gave up 2 bases and J gave up 7 bases, with 12 bases separating them. The CDR3 is made up of 15 amino acids. CDR3: CASSYQGRGNSPLHF. In DNA, the CDR3 is TGTGCCAGCAGTTACCAAGGCAGGGGAAATTCACCCCTCCACTTT.

The CDR3: CASSTRGRENTEAFF. Here the CDR3 DNA reads TGTGCCAGCAGCACCAGAGGTCGCGAGAACACTGAAGCTTTCTTT. The chain couples TRBV9 to TRBJ1-1; D uncertain. The V gene lost 4 bases and the J gene lost 1 base, with 14 bases spanning the gap. Germline V gene sequence: CDR1 SGDLS, CDR2 YYNGEE. The CDR3 is 15 amino acids. Together with reference TRBV9 and TRBJ1-1, the CDR3 gives the full variable domain: DSGVTQTPKHLITATGQRVTLRCSPRSGDLSVYWYQQSLDQGLQFLIQYYNGEERAKGNILERFSAQQFPDLHSELNLSSLELGDSALYFCASSTRGRENTEAFFGQGTRLTVV.

In this sample, this clone turned up once. V is TRBV11-2 and J is TRBJ2-7, with TRBD2 matching over 9 bases. The CDR3 totals 16 residues. Germline CDR1 SGHAT, CDR2 FQNNGV. V was clipped by 5 bases and J by 7 bases; unmatched bases: 15. The CDR3 region has the DNA TGTGCCAGCAGCCCCGTGGGGCTAGCGGGATTCTGGGAGCAGTACGTC. Its protein is CASSPVGLAGFWEQYV.

This clone was seen just once. V and J are TRBV5-1 and TRBJ2-7; 13 bases are a match to TRBD2. Germline V gene sequence: CDR1 SGHRS, CDR2 YFSETQ. Trimming took 0 bases from V and 3 from J; bases not matched to a gene: 3. This CDR3 has 16 residues. CDR3 loop: CASSLGLAGGLYEQYF. As DNA, the CDR3 is TGCGCCAGCAGCTTGGGACTAGCGGGGGGCCTCTACGAGCAGTACTTC.

V gene TRBV24-1 combines with J gene TRBJ2-3, with D possibly TRBD2 on 5 matching bases. CDR1 and CDR2 (germline): KGHDR, SFDVKD. CDR3 size: 14 residues. Trimming removed 5 bases at V and 3 bases at J, with 11 bases between. CDR3 residues: CATSGVEGTDTQYF. DNA for the CDR3: TGTGCCACCAGTGGGGTTGAGGGAACAGATACGCAGTATTTT.

The J gene is TRBJ1-2, the V gene TRBV7-6; D might be TRBD1 (5 bases). V was shortened by 1 base and J by 0 bases, with 18 bases between the two germline ends. This CDR3 comprises 18 residues. CDR1 SGHVS and CDR2 FNYEAQ come from the germline V gene. The DNA of the CDR3 is TGTGCCAGCAGCTTAGAGGGGTTATTGCCCTTCACTAACTATGGCTACACCTTC. This encodes CASSLEGLLPFTNYGYTF.

The rearrangement uses TRBV6-2 or TRBV6-3 and TRBJ1-6; D is possibly TRBD1 (5 bases). The CDR3 totals 14 residues. With 4 bases removed from V and 8 bases from J, the gap between germline ends came to 12 bases. Per germline, CDR1 MNHEY and CDR2 SVGEGT. CDR3 sequence reads: CASSSRGNYSPLHF. The CDR3, as DNA: TGTGCCAGCAGTTCGCGGGGCAACTATTCACCCCTCCACTTT.

The chain combines TRBV4-2 with TRBJ2-7; D not resolved. CDR1 is LGHNA and CDR2 is YNFKEQ in the germline V gene. This CDR3 contains 15 residues. Trimming removed 3 bases at V and 4 bases at J, with 16 bases between. DNA of the CDR3: TGTGCCAGCAGCCAGTCGGTCCTGACTGCTTACGAGCAGTACTTC. Amino acids: CASSQSVLTAYEQYF.